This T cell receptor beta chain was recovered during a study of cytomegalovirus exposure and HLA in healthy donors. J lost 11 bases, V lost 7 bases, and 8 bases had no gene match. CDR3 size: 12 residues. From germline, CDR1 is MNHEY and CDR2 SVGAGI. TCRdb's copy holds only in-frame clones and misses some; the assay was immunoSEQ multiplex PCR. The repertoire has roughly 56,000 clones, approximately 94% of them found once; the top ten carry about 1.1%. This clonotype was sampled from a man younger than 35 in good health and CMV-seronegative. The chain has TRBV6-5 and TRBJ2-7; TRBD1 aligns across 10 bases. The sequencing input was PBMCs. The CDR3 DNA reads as TGTGCCAGCACCGGGACAGGGGCTGCGGAGTACTTC. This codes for CASTGTGAAEYF.